Below, 19 T cell receptor beta chains from the same sample are listed, as sequenced in a study of cytomegalovirus exposure and HLA in healthy donors. Vbeta (60) and Jbeta (13) primers were used in the PCR. Produced via immunoSEQ multiplex PCR; TCRdb's table is partial and in-frame only. The table lists under 200,000 clones, 79% of them singletons. Sequencing input: PBMCs. The source of these receptors is a middle-aged woman in good health and CMV-seronegative.

The chain joins TRBV9 to TRBJ2-2; TRBD2 matches at 12 bases. V shed 4 bases and J 5 bases; nucleotides not matched to a gene: 3. In germline, CDR1 is SGDLS, CDR2 YYNGEE. The CDR3 extends over 15 amino acids. As DNA, the CDR3 is TGTGCCAGCAGCACAACTAGCGGGAGGACCGGGGAGCTGTTTTTT. Translated: CASSTTSGRTGELFF. Combining the CDR3 with reference TRBV9 and TRBJ2-2 gives the whole variable domain DSGVTQTPKHLITATGQRVTLRCSPRSGDLSVYWYQQSLDQGLQFLIQYYNGEERAKGNILERFSAQQFPDLHSELNLSSLELGDSALYFCASSTTSGRTGELFFGEGSRLTVL.

This sequence joins TRBV19 and TRBJ2-3; a weak D match, TRBD1 (7 bases). The CDR3 consists of 15 residues. V lost 3 bases and J 8 bases, leaving 18 bases between the germline ends. Germline CDR1 is LNHDA and CDR2 is SQIVND (reference sequence). CDR3 residues: CASSIASAGGGTQYF. The CDR3 DNA sequence: TGTGCCAGTAGTATTGCTTCGGCAGGGGGAGGTACGCAGTATTTT.

The chain is built from TRBV11-2 and TRBJ2-7; TRBD2 might be the D (6 bases). The CDR3 is made up of 15 amino acids. Trimming pared 0 bases from V and 2 bases from J, leaving 11 bases between. Germline CDR1 SGHAT, CDR2 FQNNGV. CDR3 in DNA: TGTGCCAGCAGCTTAGAGCGGGGTTTCGCCTACGAGCAGTACTTC. Translating it yields CASSLERGFAYEQYF.

V and J are TRBV5-4 and TRBJ1-6, with TRBD1 as a possible D gene (6 bases). Germline-derived CDR1 and CDR2 are SGHNT and YYREEE (reference sequence). The CDR3 consists of 15 residues. V was trimmed by 2 bases and J by 6 bases, leaving 12 bases between them. In nucleotides, the CDR3 is TGTGCCAGCAGCTTTGGGACAACCGGTAATTCACCCCTCCACTTT. It codes for CASSFGTTGNSPLHF.

This clone showed up just once. V and J are TRBV6-1 and TRBJ1-1; tentative D call: TRBD1 (5 bases). The CDR3 is 18 amino acids. The germline V gene encodes CDR1 MNHNS and CDR2 SASEGT. Trimming shortened V by 2 bases and J by 1 base, and 20 bases separated the two germline ends. The CDR3 coding sequence is TGTGCCAGCAGTGAAAGGGCGGCAGGGATGTGGGGGAACACTGAAGCTTTCTTT. Amino acid sequence: CASSERAAGMWGNTEAFF.

The rearrangement links TRBV11-2 to TRBJ2-7, with TRBD1 identical over 7 bases. CDR3 length equals 14 residues. The germline V gene has CDR1 SGHAT and CDR2 FQNNGV. The ends lost 1 base at V and 2 bases at J; junction bases unmatched: 2. CDR3 sequence reads: CASSLVQGAYEQYF. Here the CDR3 DNA reads TGTGCCAGCAGCTTAGTTCAGGGGGCCTACGAGCAGTACTTC.

V gene TRBV30 combines with J gene TRBJ1-4; 8 bases are shared with TRBD1. The V gene's germline CDR1 is GTSNPN and CDR2 SVGIG (reference sequence). CDR3 length: 15 residues. V dropped 2 bases and J dropped 7; count of bases not matched to a gene: 9. Here the CDR3 DNA reads TGTGCCTGGAGTTTATCCACAGGGGGAACTGAAAAACTGTTTTTT. Encoded protein: CAWSLSTGGTEKLFF.

This rearrangement joins TRBV6-6 to TRBJ1-2; maybe TRBD1 (5 bases). Trimming took 2 bases from V and 6 from J, leaving 10 bases between them. Germline assignment: CDR1 MNHNY and CDR2 SVGAGI (reference sequence). This CDR3 has 13 residues. In DNA form, the CDR3 reads TGTGCCAGCAGTTACGGCAGGGCTGATGGCTACACCTTC. This translates into CASSYGRADGYTF.

The V call is TRBV5-4, the J call TRBJ2-5, with D possibly matching TRBD1 (6 bases). Trimming removed 2 bases from V and 0 bases from J, with 14 bases in between. This CDR3 is built from 16 residues. CDR1 and CDR2 (germline): SGHNT, YYREEE (reference sequence). As DNA, the CDR3 is TGTGCCAGCAGCTTTCCGGGAAGGGGGTACCAAGAGACCCAGTACTTC. Its translation is CASSFPGRGYQETQYF.

This clone was counted only a few times. CDR3 bases: TGTGCCAGCAGCGTAGAAGGAAGCGGTGTTACGCAGTATTTT. Translated, it gives CASSVEGSGVTQYF. The gene calls are TRBV9 and TRBJ2-3; perhaps TRBD2 as D (5 bases). CDR1 and CDR2 (germline): SGDLS, YYNGEE. This CDR3 is 14 amino acids long. With 0 bases removed from V and 8 bases from J, the gap between germline ends came to 13 bases.

V gene TRBV7-6 combines with J gene TRBJ2-3; 8 nucleotides agree with TRBD1. CDR1 and CDR2 from the germline V gene are SGHVS and FNYEAQ. The CDR3 has 15 residues. J gave up 6 bases and V 1 base, and 6 bases lay outside the gene matches. The CDR3, as DNA: TGTGCCAGCAGCTTAGGGACAGGGTCCTCGGATACGCAGTATTTT. This gives the protein CASSLGTGSSDTQYF.

The gene calls are TRBV12-5 and TRBJ1-1, with D possibly being TRBD1 (5 bases). The CDR3 has 16 residues. Per germline, CDR1 LGHNT and CDR2 FRNRAP. V lost 1 base, J lost 0 bases, and 12 bases lay in between. CDR3 protein: CASGLGQMLMNTEAFF. The CDR3 nucleotides are TGTGCTAGTGGTTTGGGACAGATGCTCATGAACACTGAAGCTTTCTTT.

This clone showed up just once. This chain joins TRBV29-1 and TRBJ1-2, with D perhaps TRBD1 (5 bases). There are 13 residues in the CDR3. Trimming took 6 bases from V and 4 from J, leaving 15 bases between them. Per the germline V gene, CDR1 is SQVTM and CDR2 is ANQGSEA. CDR3: CSVGGPSPYGYTF. The DNA for the CDR3 is TGCAGCGTGGGGGGACCTAGCCCCTATGGCTACACCTTC.

J is TRBJ2-2 and V is TRBV5-1; the match to TRBD1 covers 7 bases. CDR1 and CDR2 from the germline V gene are SGHRS and YFSETQ. The CDR3 runs 17 residues. V was clipped by 4 bases and J by 1 base; unmatched bases: 10. The CDR3 loop is CASSPARGPLNTGELFF. The CDR3 DNA sequence: TGCGCCAGCAGCCCCGCTAGGGGGCCGCTGAACACCGGGGAGCTGTTTTTT.

V usage is TRBV7-9 and J usage is TRBJ2-5, with unresolved D. With the DNA end fitting TRBJ2-7 better, the J assignment may be wrong. Germline V gene data show CDR1 as SEHNR and CDR2 as FQNEAQ (reference sequence). The CDR3 runs to 13 residues. The CDR3 DNA is TGTGCCAGCAGCTTAGGGTACTCCTACGAGCAGTACTTC. Protein product: CASSLGYSYEQYF.

This chain links TRBV25-1 with TRBJ2-7; D is unresolved. This CDR3 has 14 amino acids. Deletions cut 5 bases from V and 2 bases from J, with 13 bases between. The germline V gene has CDR1 MGHDK and CDR2 SYGVNS. CDR3 in DNA: TGTGCCAGCAGTCTGCCACTAAGTCCCTACGAGCAGTACTTC. Protein: CASSLPLSPYEQYF.

The CDR3 region is CASSLRPGTSFEKTQYF. The CDR3 DNA reads as TGCGCCAGCAGCTTACGCCCCGGGACTAGCTTCGAGAAGACCCAGTACTTC. V usage is TRBV5-1 and J usage is TRBJ2-5; TRBD2 matches 9 bases. The germline CDR1 and CDR2 sequences are SGHRS and YFSETQ. The CDR3 is 17 residues long. After removal of 2 bases from V and 6 bases from J, the junction contained 14 bases not matched to a gene.

The chain links TRBV2 to TRBJ2-5; D unclear. The assigned J gene may be wrong: the sequence end matches TRBJ2-7 better. Germline CDR1 and CDR2: SNHLY and FYNNEI. The CDR3 covers 12 residues. CDR3 protein: CASSRLFYEQYF. The DNA for the CDR3 is TGTGCCAGCAGTCGACTGTTCTACGAGCAGTACTTC.

The count of this clone is one. DNA for the CDR3: TGTGCCAGCAGACCTCCGACAGGGGGTTTCAGTGAGCAGTTCTTC. It is translated as CASRPPTGGFSEQFF. The gene calls are TRBV28 and TRBJ2-1; 9 bases align to TRBD1. Germline CDR1 reads MDHEN; CDR2 reads SYDVKM. With 6 bases clipped from V and 9 bases from J, the junction kept 12 bases outside the gene matches. This CDR3 has 15 residues.